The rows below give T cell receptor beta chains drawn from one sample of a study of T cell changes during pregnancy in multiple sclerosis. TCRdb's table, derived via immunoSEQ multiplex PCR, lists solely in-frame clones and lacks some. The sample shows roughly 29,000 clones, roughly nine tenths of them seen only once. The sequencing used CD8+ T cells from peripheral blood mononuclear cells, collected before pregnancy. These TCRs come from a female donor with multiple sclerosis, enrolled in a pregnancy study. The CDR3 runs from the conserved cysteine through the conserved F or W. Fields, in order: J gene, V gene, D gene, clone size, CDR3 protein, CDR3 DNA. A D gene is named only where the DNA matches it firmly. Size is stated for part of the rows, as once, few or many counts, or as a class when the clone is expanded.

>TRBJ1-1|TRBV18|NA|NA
CASSPPGSNRNTEAFF
TGTGCCAGCTCACCTCCAGGAAGTAACAGGAACACTGAAGCTTTCTTT
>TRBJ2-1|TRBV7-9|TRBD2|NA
CASSFGGLALVEQFF
TGTGCCAGCAGCTTCGGGGGACTAGCTTTAGTCGAGCAGTTCTTC
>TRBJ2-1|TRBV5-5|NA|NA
CASSEIRRTHEQFF
TGTGCCAGCAGTGAAATACGACGGACACATGAGCAGTTCTTC
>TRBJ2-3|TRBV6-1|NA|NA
CASSELVQGTDTQYF
TGTGCCAGCAGTGAATTAGTACAGGGCACAGATACGCAGTATTTT
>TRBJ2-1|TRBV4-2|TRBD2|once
CASIAGGPLNEQFF
TGTGCCAGCATAGCGGGGGGGCCGCTCAATGAGCAGTTCTTC
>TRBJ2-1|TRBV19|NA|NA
CASSPTASSYNEQFF
TGTGCCAGTAGTCCGACGGCTAGCTCCTACAATGAGCAGTTCTTC
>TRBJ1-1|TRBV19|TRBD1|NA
CASSIGQGYTEAFF
TGTGCCAGTAGTATAGGACAGGGATACACTGAAGCTTTCTTT
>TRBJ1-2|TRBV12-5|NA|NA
CASGGWDALGGYGYTF
TGTGCTAGTGGTGGCTGGGACGCGTTGGGAGGCTATGGCTACACCTTC
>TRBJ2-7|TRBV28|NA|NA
CASSSSQGRLIYEQYF
TGTGCCAGCAGTTCAAGTCAGGGGCGGCTAATCTACGAGCAGTACTTC
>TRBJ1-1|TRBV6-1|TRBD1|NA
CASSETVGGENTEAFF
TGTGCCAGCAGTGAAACTGTAGGGGGCGAGAACACTGAAGCTTTCTTT
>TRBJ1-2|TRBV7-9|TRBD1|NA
CASSVDGDRAFLDGYTF
TGTGCCAGCAGCGTAGATGGGGACAGGGCCTTCTTGGATGGCTACACCTTC
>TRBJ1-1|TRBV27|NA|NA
CASSFLGQLNTEAFF
TGTGCCAGCAGTTTCCTTGGACAGCTGAACACTGAAGCTTTCTTT
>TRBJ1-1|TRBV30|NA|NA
CAGLEPGVAEAFF
TGTGCCGGACTGGAGCCAGGGGTAGCTGAAGCTTTCTTT
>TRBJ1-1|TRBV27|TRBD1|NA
CASSPVKGADTEAFF
TGTGCCAGCAGTCCCGTAAAGGGGGCGGACACTGAAGCTTTCTTT
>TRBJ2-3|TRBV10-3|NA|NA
CAISESNLGLPDTQYF
TGTGCCATCAGTGAGTCGAACCTGGGCCTGCCAGATACGCAGTATTTT
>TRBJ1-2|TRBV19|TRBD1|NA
CASSGTGGSLRGYGYTF
TGTGCCAGTAGTGGGACAGGGGGAAGCCTGAGGGGCTATGGCTACACCTTC